Sequencing of this TCR beta chain was carried out in a study of tumor and adjacent non-tumor tissue in lung cancer (dated by TCRdb to between 2018 and 2020). General notes on the study: Of the cohort, around 12 patients had adenocarcinoma, 2 had squamous cell carcinoma and 1 had small cell lung cancer. For each patient, one tumor sample and one normal lung sample were taken, giving roughly 30 paired specimens that underwent TCRbeta CDR3 sequencing. Using bulk TCRbeta repertoires from 15 lung cancer patients, the study set lung tumor tissue side by side with matched distant non-tumor lung tissue. In total, sequencing yielded some 130 million productive TCRbeta reads, which works out to an average of approximately 4.2 million reads per sample. Ages among the roughly 15 patients ranged from about 30 to 85 years, there were 10 or so men and 5 women, and disease was at TNM stage I to III. Overall study results and their limits: TCR diversity was significantly higher in younger patients, and higher tumor TCR diversity was associated with shorter overall and disease-free survival. The cohort had only about 15 patients, and the authors noted that larger samples and more detailed clinical data are needed. Because peripheral blood was not sequenced, the blood TCRbeta repertoires of the lung cancer patients in the study went unexamined. The methods do not name the sequencing platform or mention unique molecular identifiers. TCR diversity (inverse Simpson) was significantly higher in tumor than in normal lung tissue (roughly 390 vs 170, P = 0.0075, Mann-Whitney U test). The top 100 clones made up a significantly larger cumulative share of the repertoire in normal lung than in tumor tissue.

Library generation was performed with multiplex PCR. The sequencer was an Illumina HiSeq 2500. TCRbeta libraries were constructed through three rounds of nested PCR with primers (Table S4) according to protocols modified from ARM-PCR. Before sequencing, PCR products of 200-500 bp were cut from the gel and purified using the QIAquick gel extraction kit. Regarding the original processing steps: Reads were cleaned with Trimmomatic, merged with FLASH into complete CDR3 sequences, and assigned to V(D)J germline segments with MiTCR. Clonal diversity was calculated as the inverse Simpson's index using VDJtools. In-frame sequences lacking a premature stop codon were counted as productive reads. The public reads were run again by TCRdb, first through fastp at Q25 and then through MiXCR, and only productive beta chains were kept. Rows are combined by CDR3 protein, so each entry shows the most common genes and DNA. The V and J calls shown here were made by TCRdb, not taken from the authors' results. The sample contains some 97,000 distinct CDR3 sequences, about 62% of them found a single time. The ten largest make up roughly 18% of the sample.

RNA was isolated from bulk, unsorted tissue, and RNA quality was assessed with a NanoDrop ND-1000 and an Agilent 2100. For the normal lung samples, distant non-tumor tissue was collected more than 3 cm away from the tumor edge. Donors were newly diagnosed lung cancer patients admitted for thoracic surgery in China between August and November 2014, without prior chemotherapy. Patients who had received previous radiotherapy or chemotherapy, or who had another concurrent cancer, were excluded from the study. Pieces of surgical tissue measuring about 1-2 cm3 were kept in RNAlater solution and stored at -80 degrees C until use. The sample holds a few counts of this clonotype. No antigen is known for it. Sequence at one end of the junction differs from germline and may be a read error. CDR1 and CDR2 were assigned from the germline V gene as SGHAT and FQNNGV. Inclusive of the bounding cysteine and phenylalanine, the CDR3 is 15 residues long. The entry retains the CDR3 DNA only, 45 bases that are in frame from base 1.

Sequenced material: distant non-tumor lung tissue. The rearrangement joined TRBV11-2 to TRBJ2-5, with the D segment identity uncertain. This clonotype was obtained from a man in his thirties or forties with non-small cell lung cancer. At the DNA level, the sequence is TGTGTCAGCAGCTTAGGAAGGATGGGAACAGAGACCCAGTACTTC. It translates as CVSSLGRMGTETQYF.